A single sample gave rise to the 28 T cell receptor beta chains below, sequenced in a study of T cells in Graves' hyperthyroidism and ophthalmopathy (dated by TCRdb to between 2018 and 2021). The method behind the library was multiplex PCR. Reads for this sample came from an Illumina HiSeq 2000. The TCR beta CDR3 regions were amplified from RNA transcripts. A first-round RT-PCR of the TCR CDR3 used the HTBI primer set with the Qiagen OneStep RT-PCR kit. TCRdb passed the public sequencing reads through fastp at Q25 and MiXCR, retaining productive beta sequences. Rows are combined by CDR3 protein, so each entry shows the most common genes and DNA. The sample contains about 270,000 distinct CDR3 sequences, approximately 25% of them found a single time. Roughly a third of the sample is in the top ten clones. The sample taken for sequencing was blood. Receptor source: a woman aged 40 to 50 with Graves' ophthalmopathy.

This clonotype showed up many times. The chain combines TRBV6-5 with TRBJ1-3; D uncertain. The CDR3 has 17 amino acids. Germline assignment: CDR1 MNHEY and CDR2 SVGAGI. V dropped 0 bases and J dropped 0 bases, with 12 bases sitting between them. CDR3 nucleotide sequence: TGTGCCAGCAGTTACTCCCCTCCCACGGGCTCTGGAAACACCATATATTTT. Translating it yields CASSYSPPTGSGNTIYF.

There are many counts of this clonotype. This rearrangement joins TRBV11-2 to TRBJ2-7, with 10 bases identical to TRBD2. Trimming took 8 bases from V and 3 from J; bases not matched to a gene: 4. This CDR3 comprises 13 residues. CDR1 SGHAT and CDR2 FQNNGV come from the germline V gene. For the CDR3, the DNA is TGTGCCAGCGGACTAGCGGTAGGCTACGAGCAGTACTTC. Encoded protein: CASGLAVGYEQYF.

This clonotype was seen at least ten times. V is TRBV5-5 and J is TRBJ1-1; no clear D. The CDR3 loop spans 13 amino acids. V lost 2 bases and J lost 0, with 5 bases in between. Germline V lookup: CDR1 SGHKS, CDR2 YYEKEE (reference sequence). CDR3 sequence reads: CASSLVVNTEAFF. The CDR3 bases are TGTGCCAGCAGCTTAGTAGTGAACACTGAAGCTTTCTTT.

This clonotype was seen repeatedly, ten times or more. The chain recombines TRBV12-3 or TRBV12-4 with TRBJ2-7; D may match TRBD1 or TRBD2 (5 bases each). V was shortened by 6 bases and J by 3 bases, with 9 bases between the two germline ends. The CDR3 is 12 residues long. CDR3 residues: CASRRGDYEQYF. The CDR3 DNA follows: TGTGCCAGCAGGAGAGGGGACTACGAGCAGTACTTC.

This clonotype was recorded many times. The CDR3 protein is CASSLLLGNTIYF. The CDR3 DNA follows: TGTGCCAGCAGTTTACTCCTGGGAAACACCATATATTTT. The chain has TRBV28 and TRBJ1-3, with D unclear. CDR1 and CDR2 from the germline V gene are MDHEN and SYDVKM. The length of the CDR3 is 13 residues. Trimming removed 2 bases from V and 4 bases from J, with 6 bases in between.

This clonotype was recorded many times. As the CDR3 is not closed by the conserved phenylalanine or tryptophan, this likely results from a read error. The DNA is left out, because the CDR3 cannot be placed on it with certainty; the CDR3 is given as TCRdb lists it. This sequence joins TRBV7-2 and TRBJ2-7. The CDR3 contains 9 residues when both ends are counted. Looked up from germline, CDR1 is SGHTA and CDR2 is FQGNSA. The CDR3 here is CASSPLAFD.

At least ten counts were recorded for this clonotype. The chain recombines TRBV30 with TRBJ2-7; D possibly corresponds to TRBD1 (5 bases). Germline V lookup: CDR1 GTSNPN, CDR2 SVGIG (reference sequence). The CDR3 extends over 11 amino acids. Trimming left V 2 bases short and J 5 bases short, with 7 bases between. This chain's CDR3 is CAWSWGDEQYF. DNA for the CDR3: TGTGCCTGGAGTTGGGGCGACGAGCAGTACTTC. The full variable domain, completed using reference TRBV30 and TRBJ2-7, is SQTIHQWPATLVQPVGSPLSLECTVEGTSNPNLYWYRQAAGRGLQLLFYSVGIGQISSEVPQNLSASRPQDRQFILSSKKLLLSDSGFYLCAWSWGDEQYFGPGTRLTVT.

This clonotype was counted ten times or more. The V call is TRBV5-4, the J call TRBJ2-5; D might be TRBD2 (5 bases). Germline CDR1 is SGHNT and CDR2 is YYREEE (reference sequence). The V end lost 3 bases, the J end lost 5 bases, and 17 bases lay between the germline ends. CDR3 length equals 15 residues. The CDR3 bases are TGTGCCAGCAGCTCAACAAGACTATCTCGGGAGACCCAGTACTTC. It is translated as CASSSTRLSRETQYF.

V is TRBV28 and J is TRBJ2-7; D not certain. Between the trimmed V and J ends, which lost 6 bases and 3 bases, there was a span of 15 bases. The CDR3 runs 14 residues. Germline V CDR1 and CDR2: MDHEN, SYDVKM. The CDR3 loop reads CASSLDLSNYEQYF. The CDR3 region has the DNA TGTGCCAGCAGCTTGGATCTGTCAAACTACGAGCAGTACTTC. Based on the CDR3 plus reference TRBV28 and TRBJ2-7, the full variable domain is DVKVTQSSRYLVKRTGEKVFLECVQDMDHENMFWYRQDPGLGLRLIYFSYDVKMKEKGDIPEGYSVSREKKERFSLILESASTNQTSMYLCASSLDLSNYEQYFGPGTRLTVT.

This clonotype was counted ten times or more. V and J are TRBV19 and TRBJ2-7, with 14 bases lining up with TRBD2. CDR3 length: 15 amino acids. V lost 4 bases, J lost 5 bases, and 4 bases stayed unmatched. The germline V gene encodes CDR1 LNHDA and CDR2 SQIVND (reference sequence). This chain's CDR3 is CASSTGTSGSHEQYF. DNA for the CDR3: TGTGCCAGTAGTACAGGGACTAGCGGGAGCCACGAGCAGTACTTC.

This clonotype was counted at least ten times. This chain connects TRBV27 to TRBJ2-5, with TRBD2 identical over 16 bases. The V and J ends lost 5 bases and 4 bases, in that order; junction bases with no gene match: 7. CDR1 is MNHEY and CDR2 is SMNVEV in the germline V gene (reference sequence). This CDR3 contains 17 residues. Written as DNA, the CDR3 is TGTGCCAGCAGTGGGACCGGGACTAGCGGGAGGGTAGAGACCCAGTACTTC. Translated, it gives CASSGTGTSGRVETQYF.

Many counts were recorded for this clonotype. The V call is TRBV28, the J call TRBJ2-7, with 7 positions matching TRBD2. The CDR3 has 15 amino acids. CDR1 and CDR2 from the germline V gene are MDHEN and SYDVKM. Trimming took 5 bases from V and 4 from J; bases not matched to a gene: 11. CDR3 in amino acids: CASSALREAQYEQYF. The CDR3 DNA is TGTGCCAGCAGTGCCCTTCGGGAGGCCCAATACGAGCAGTACTTC.

In this sample, this clonotype turned up many times. V and J are TRBV5-1 and TRBJ1-5; the D is unclear. Germline V gene data show CDR1 as SGHRS and CDR2 as YFSETQ. V was trimmed by 0 bases and J by 3 bases, leaving 4 bases between them. The CDR3 spans 13 residues. The CDR3 bases are TGCGCCAGCAGCTTGGCCACCAATCAGCCCCAGCATTTT. It specifies CASSLATNQPQHF.

This clonotype has a count of ten or more. The chain has TRBV2 and TRBJ2-2; tentative D call: TRBD2 (6 bases). The germline V and J ends were trimmed by 6 bases and 7 bases, with 12 bases remaining between them. This CDR3 has 13 residues. CDR1 is SNHLY, CDR2 FYNNEI, per germline. The CDR3: CASSRSEGGELFF. The DNA for the CDR3 is TGTGCCAGCAGCCGTTCGGAGGGCGGGGAGCTGTTTTTT.

The chain uses TRBV11-2 and TRBJ2-7, with TRBD2 matching 15 bases. V lost 5 bases, J lost 5 bases, and 7 bases stayed unmatched. CDR1 and CDR2 (germline): SGHAT, FQNNGV. This CDR3 is built from 16 residues. The CDR3 here is CASSIGLAGGPDEQYF. The DNA for the CDR3 is TGTGCCAGCAGCATCGGACTAGCGGGAGGGCCCGACGAGCAGTACTTC. Together with reference TRBV11-2 and TRBJ2-7, the CDR3 gives the full variable domain: EAGVAQSPRYKIIEKRQSVAFWCNPISGHATLYWYQQILGQGPKLLIQFQNNGVVDDSQLPKDRFSAERLKGVDSTLKIQPAKLEDSAVYLCASSIGLAGGPDEQYFGPGTRLTVT.

CDR3 DNA sequence: TGCGCCAGCGTGAACACCGGGGAGCTGTTTTTT. Its protein is CASVNTGELFF. The V call is TRBV10-2, the J call TRBJ2-2; D remains unclear. Per germline, CDR1 WSHSY and CDR2 SAAADI. The CDR3 is made up of 11 amino acids. V lost 8 bases to trimming and J lost 1 base, with 2 bases between them.

This clonotype was found many times. The V call is TRBV6-5, the J call TRBJ2-7, with no clear D. The CDR3 has 14 residues. Trimming stripped 2 bases from V and 2 bases from J, with 10 bases between. Germline V gene data show CDR1 as MNHEY and CDR2 as SVGAGI. In DNA, the CDR3 is TGTGCCAGCAGTTACCTTGCGCGCCCCTACGAGCAGTACTTC. Protein: CASSYLARPYEQYF.

This clonotype came up many times. The V call is TRBV19, the J call TRBJ2-7; the D gene is possibly TRBD2 (7 bases). The V end was cut by 5 bases, the J end by 6 bases, with 11 bases between. The CDR3 has 12 amino acids. In germline, CDR1 is LNHDA, CDR2 SQIVND (reference sequence). The CDR3 loop is CASSAGAAEQYF. DNA for the CDR3: TGTGCCAGTAGTGCGGGGGCAGCCGAGCAGTACTTC.

This clonotype was recorded many times. This rearrangement joins TRBV6-1 to TRBJ1-5; D is ambiguous. Germline lookup yields CDR1 MNHNS and CDR2 SASEGT. V was clipped by 2 bases and J by 6 bases, with 14 bases between them. The CDR3 consists of 15 residues. The CDR3 protein is CASSENPGSVQPQHF. The DNA for the CDR3 is TGTGCCAGCAGTGAAAACCCTGGATCCGTTCAGCCCCAGCATTTT.

There are many counts of this clonotype. This sequence joins TRBV6-5 and TRBJ2-5; 12 positions agree with TRBD2. Germline V CDR1 and CDR2: MNHEY, SVGAGI. This CDR3 is built from 16 residues. V lost 5 bases, J lost 1 base, and 5 bases stayed unmatched. This chain's CDR3 is CASSPGLAGTQETQYF. In DNA, the CDR3 is TGTGCCAGCAGTCCAGGACTAGCGGGGACCCAAGAGACCCAGTACTTC.

This clonotype was detected many times. The chain combines TRBV29-1 with TRBJ1-2, with D unresolved. The germline gives CDR1 SQVTM, CDR2 ANQGSEA. Trimming removed 4 bases at V and 0 bases at J, with 9 bases between. The CDR3 length is 13 residues. The CDR3 nucleotides are TGCAGCGTTGGTCGGGGATCTAACTATGGCTACACCTTC. Its translation: CSVGRGSNYGYTF.

This chain uses TRBV27 with TRBJ1-2; perhaps TRBD1 as D (6 bases). The CDR3 totals 16 residues. The V end lost 2 bases, the J end lost 6 bases, and 19 bases lay between the germline ends. Per germline, CDR1 MNHEY and CDR2 SMNVEV (reference sequence). The CDR3 region has the DNA TGTGCCAGCAGTTTACGGGGGGCGCGGGGTAGGGATGGCTACACCTTC. The encoded protein is CASSLRGARGRDGYTF.

This clonotype was counted ten times or more. The chain combines TRBV6-5 with TRBJ2-7; 8 nucleotides align to TRBD2. This CDR3 is built from 16 residues. V shed 0 bases, J shed 1 base, and the junction held 5 bases outside the gene matches. CDR1 and CDR2 (germline): MNHEY, SVGAGI. Here the CDR3 DNA reads TGTGCCAGCAGTTACTCCACCGGGACTAGATCCTACGAGCAGTACTTC. Residues: CASSYSTGTRSYEQYF.

The chain carries TRBV28 and TRBJ1-1; 7 bases agree with TRBD1. V trimming: 4 bases; J trimming: 6 bases; junction bases outside the gene matches: 11. The germline gives CDR1 MDHEN, CDR2 SYDVKM. The length of the CDR3 is 15 residues. CDR3: CASSYVGQGGPEAFF. The CDR3 bases are TGTGCCAGCAGTTACGTCGGCCAGGGGGGTCCTGAAGCTTTCTTT.

This clonotype has a count of ten or more. The chain uses TRBV6-1 and TRBJ1-2; no definite D call. Germline lookup yields CDR1 MNHNS and CDR2 SASEGT. With 4 bases removed from V and 7 bases from J, the gap between germline ends came to 10 bases. The CDR3 is made up of 12 amino acids. The CDR3 protein is CASSAVWAGYTF. CDR3 nucleotides: TGTGCCAGCAGTGCTGTCTGGGCTGGCTACACCTTC.

This clonotype was recorded many times. V is TRBV20-1 and J is TRBJ2-5, with D maybe TRBD2 (5 bases). The V and J ends lost 6 bases and 2 bases respectively, with 10 bases between them. The germline gives CDR1 DFQATT, CDR2 SNEGSKA (reference sequence). CDR3 size: 12 residues. CDR3 sequence (DNA): TGCAGTGCACTACGGGAACAAGAGACCCAGTACTTC. It is translated as CSALREQETQYF.

Only a few counts were recorded for this clonotype. This chain connects TRBV3-1 to TRBJ2-5; D may match TRBD1 or TRBD2 (5 bases each). Germline-derived CDR1 and CDR2 are LGHDT and YNNKEL (reference sequence). CDR3 length: 13 amino acids. The germline V and J ends were trimmed by 3 bases and 5 bases, with 10 bases remaining between them. For the CDR3, the DNA is TGTGCCAGCAGCCACAACGGGGCGGAGACCCAGTACTTC. This sequence encodes CASSHNGAETQYF.

This clonotype has only one observation. This sequence joins TRBV19 and TRBJ2-5, with TRBD1 matching over 8 bases. Germline CDR1 is LNHDA and CDR2 is SQIVND (reference sequence). The CDR3 is 14 amino acids. V lost 5 bases, J lost 5 bases, and 7 bases stayed unmatched. CDR3 coding DNA: TGTGCCAGTAGTCCTCAGGACAGGGAGGAGACCCAGTACTTC. It is translated as CASSPQDREETQYF.